The next 15 T cell receptor beta chains were all read from a single sample in a study of response to subunit inactivated influenza vaccine. A single record per CDR3 protein comes from TCRdb applying MiXCR to the RT-PCR reads. The sample lists hundreds of thousands of distinct CDR3 sequences; around 8% were seen once. Sequenced material: PBMCs from blood, taken 23 to 25 months after vaccination. These TCRs come from a man aged 50 to 69 who received an inactivated influenza vaccine.

This clonotype was recorded many times. The V gene is TRBV7-9, the J gene TRBJ2-7; D uncertain. The germline V gene has CDR1 SEHNR and CDR2 FQNEAQ (reference sequence). With 2 bases removed from V and 6 bases from J, the gap between germline ends came to 8 bases. The CDR3 covers 12 residues. The CDR3 bases are TGTGCCAGCAGCTTAACACGGTTCGAGCAGTACTTC. Translation: CASSLTRFEQYF.

The CDR3 DNA reads as TGCAGTGCAAAAAATAGCGGGAGAATCTCCTACGAGCAGTACTTC. Translated: CSAKNSGRISYEQYF. This chain joins TRBV20-1 and TRBJ2-7; TRBD2 aligns across 9 bases. Germline V lookup: CDR1 DFQATT, CDR2 SNEGSKA (reference sequence). This CDR3 region has 15 residues. Losses at the gene ends were 6 bases for V and 0 bases for J; bases not matched to a gene: 9.

The chain links TRBV4-2 to TRBJ2-7; D remains unclear. The germline V gene encodes CDR1 LGHNA and CDR2 YNFKEQ. The CDR3 consists of 15 residues. V lost 0 bases, J lost 7 bases, and 16 bases lay in between. This CDR3 is CASSQDPATFGEQYF. The CDR3 DNA follows: TGTGCCAGCAGCCAAGATCCGGCGACCTTCGGGGAGCAGTACTTC.

The V gene is TRBV5-1, the J gene TRBJ1-4, with 8 bases that match TRBD1. The CDR3 extends over 14 amino acids. Germline trimming cut 5 bases from V and 8 bases from J; bases unmatched to any gene: 8. CDR1 SGHRS and CDR2 YFSETQ come from the germline V gene. CDR3 protein: CASRDTGGGEKLFF. CDR3 nucleotide sequence: TGCGCCAGCAGGGATACAGGGGGAGGAGAAAAACTGTTTTTT.

This clonotype was counted between two and nine times. This chain connects TRBV3-1 to TRBJ2-6, with D hard to call. With 2 bases removed from V and 1 base from J, the gap between germline ends came to 6 bases. CDR3 length: 15 residues. CDR1 and CDR2 (germline): LGHDT, YNNKEL (reference sequence). In nucleotides, the CDR3 is TGTGCCAGCAGCCAAAGCCCTTCTGGGGCCAACGTCCTGACTTTC. Protein sequence: CASSQSPSGANVLTF.

Of note for this clonotype: This is likely an artifact of a read error, given a far larger clone one base away. This chain links TRBV6-5 with TRBJ2-7; TRBD2 is a possible D gene (5 bases). There are 11 residues in the CDR3. From germline, CDR1 is MNHEY and CDR2 SVGAGI. Trimming removed 6 bases from V and 2 bases from J, with 5 bases in between. The CDR3 reads CASRRAYEQYF. CDR3 nucleotides: TGTGCCAGCAGGAGGGCCTACGAGCAGTACTTC.

The J gene is TRBJ1-4, the V gene TRBV7-9, with TRBD1 matching over 7 bases. Trimming removed 6 bases from V and 6 bases from J; junction bases left unmatched: 10. The CDR3 contains 15 residues. Looked up from germline, CDR1 is SEHNR and CDR2 is FQNEAQ (reference sequence). The CDR3 DNA reads TGTGCCAGCAGACCAAACAGGGGATTTGATGAAAAACTGTTTTTT. It codes for CASRPNRGFDEKLFF.

In this sample, this clonotype turned up a few times. The chain recombines TRBV9 with TRBJ2-7; 14 bases line up with TRBD2. Losses at the gene ends were 1 base for V and 5 bases for J; bases not matched to a gene: 2. CDR3 length: 15 residues. The germline V gene encodes CDR1 SGDLS and CDR2 YYNGEE. The CDR3 DNA reads as TGTGCCAGCAGCGTATGGGGACTAGCGGGAGACGAGCAGTACTTC. As protein: CASSVWGLAGDEQYF.

The chain couples TRBV27 to TRBJ1-5, with a possible D match to TRBD1 (6 bases). CDR3 length equals 17 residues. Germline-derived CDR1 and CDR2 are MNHEY and SMNVEV (reference sequence). Trimming shortened V by 1 base and J by 1 base, and 14 bases separated the two germline ends. The CDR3 here is CASSLFGGASSNQPQHF. In nucleotides, the CDR3 is TGTGCCAGCAGTTTATTTGGGGGGGCGTCGAGCAATCAGCCCCAGCATTTT.

This clonotype was observed many times. The rearrangement links TRBV5-1 to TRBJ2-7; TRBD1 is a possible D gene (5 bases). CDR1 is SGHRS and CDR2 is YFSETQ in the germline V gene. The V gene lost 2 bases and the J gene lost 1 base, with 13 bases spanning the gap. CDR3 length: 15 residues. For the CDR3, the DNA is TGCGCCAGCAGCTTTGACAGCCAGACTTCCTACGAGCAGTACTTC. Amino acid sequence: CASSFDSQTSYEQYF. Full variable domain (outside the CDR3, taken from reference TRBV5-1 and TRBJ2-7): KAGVTQTPRYLIKTRGQQVTLSCSPISGHRSVSWYQQTPGQGLQFLFEYFSETQRNKGNFPGRFSGRQFSNSRSEMNVSTLELGDSALYLCASSFDSQTSYEQYFGPGTRLTVT.

This clonotype was observed many times. V gene TRBV30 combines with J gene TRBJ1-2; D ambiguous. Germline V gene lookup returns CDR1 GTSNPN and CDR2 SVGIG (reference sequence). The CDR3 length is 14 residues. Trimming removed 3 bases at V and 4 bases at J, with 15 bases between. This CDR3 is CAWSVPSRVYGYTF. CDR3 DNA: TGTGCCTGGAGCGTTCCCAGCCGGGTCTATGGCTACACCTTC.

About this clonotype itself: A read error may explain this, as a much larger clone is one base away. The V and J genes are TRBV27 and TRBJ1-2, with unresolved D. Germline assignment: CDR1 MNHEY and CDR2 SMNVEV (reference sequence). The CDR3 is made up of 13 amino acids. CDR3: CPSSYGRNYGYTF. Here the CDR3 DNA reads TGTCCCAGCAGTTACGGGAGGAACTATGGCTACACCTTC.

There are a few counts of this clonotype. The gene calls are TRBV7-2 and TRBJ1-5; D unclear. CDR1 SGHTA and CDR2 FQGNSA come from the germline V gene. This CDR3 has 15 residues. The V end lost 5 bases, the J end lost 7 bases, and 18 bases lay between the germline ends. The CDR3: CASSLSSESRQPQHF. The CDR3 coding sequence is TGTGCCAGCAGCCTAAGTTCGGAATCGCGGCAGCCCCAGCATTTT.

A few counts support this clonotype. The J gene is TRBJ2-5, the V gene TRBV7-2; D possibly corresponds to TRBD1 (6 bases). V shed 1 base and J shed 5 bases, with 17 bases lying between them. The CDR3 totals 16 residues. CDR1 and CDR2 (germline): SGHTA, FQGNSA. CDR3 DNA: TGTGCCAGCAGCTTAGTAGGCGCAGGGGTCGGGGAGACCCAGTACTTC. This gives the protein CASSLVGAGVGETQYF. Looking up the rest from reference TRBV7-2 and TRBJ2-5 gives the full variable domain: GAGVSQSPSNKVTEKGKDVELRCDPISGHTALYWYRQSLGQGLEFLIYFQGNSAPDKSGLPSDRFSAERTGGSVSTLTIQRTQQEDSAVYLCASSLVGAGVGETQYFGPGTRLLVL.

The chain is built from TRBV20-1 and TRBJ2-7; 11 nucleotides line up with TRBD2. The germline V gene encodes CDR1 DFQATT and CDR2 SNEGSKA (reference sequence). The CDR3 is 14 residues long. The junction had 7 bases not matched to a gene; V was cut back by 3 bases and J by 6 bases. CDR3 amino acids: CSARGTSGGGEQYF. The CDR3 nucleotides are TGCAGTGCTAGGGGCACTAGCGGGGGAGGCGAGCAGTACTTC.